The 3 T cell receptor beta chains listed next were all sequenced from one sample in a study of prognosis after radiotherapy for stage I lung cancer. By two-round multiplex PCR, the TCR beta CDR3 was amplified from genomic DNA. With primers specific to each TRBV and TRBJ gene, the first-round PCR was performed. TCRdb analysed the multiplex PCR reads with MiXCR anew, one entry per CDR3 protein. The table has approximately 20,000 distinct CDR3 sequences, around 26% seen once; the top ten hold 22%. The source was PBMCs, collected before or after stereotactic body radiation therapy (not recorded which). These receptors all come from a donor aged 50 or older with non-small cell lung cancer.

On this clonotype itself: The junction differs from germline at one of its ends, possibly a read error. This chain links TRBV6-2 or TRBV6-3 with TRBJ2-1, with 7 bases fitting TRBD2. Germline loops: CDR1 MNHEY, CDR2 SVGEGT. The CDR3 loop spans 16 amino acids. For the CDR3, the DNA is TGTGCAAGCAGTGGGCTGCGGGGGTTATCCTACAATGAGCAGTTCTTC. Translated: CASSGLRGLSYNEQFF.

This clonotype was detected ten times or more. The rearrangement uses TRBV2 and TRBJ2-1, with D possibly TRBD2 on 6 matching bases. The CDR3 has 13 residues. Trimming cost V 7 bases and J 9 bases, with 16 bases left between them. Germline CDR1 SNHLY, CDR2 FYNNEI. CDR3 loop: CASTDQLAAEQFF. The CDR3 bases are TGTGCCAGCACCGACCAACTAGCTGCTGAGCAGTTCTTC.

This clonotype appeared many times. V usage is TRBV14 and J usage is TRBJ2-6; D is unresolved. The CDR3 contains 14 residues. Trimming cost V 6 bases and J 0 bases, with 6 bases left between them. The germline gives CDR1 SGHDN, CDR2 FVKESK. CDR3 DNA: TGTGCCAGCAGGCCCAGCTCTGGGGCCAACGTCCTGACTTTC. The encoded protein is CASRPSSGANVLTF.